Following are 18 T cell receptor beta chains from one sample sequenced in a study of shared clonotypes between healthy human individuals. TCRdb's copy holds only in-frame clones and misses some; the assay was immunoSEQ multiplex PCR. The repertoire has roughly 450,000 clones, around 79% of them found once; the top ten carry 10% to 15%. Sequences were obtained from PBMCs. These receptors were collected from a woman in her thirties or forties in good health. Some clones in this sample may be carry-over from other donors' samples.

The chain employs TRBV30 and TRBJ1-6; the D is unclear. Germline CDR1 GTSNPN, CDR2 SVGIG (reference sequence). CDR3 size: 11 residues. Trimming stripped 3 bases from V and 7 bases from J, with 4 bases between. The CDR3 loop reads CAWSGNSPLHF. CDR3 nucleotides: TGTGCCTGGAGCGGGAATTCACCCCTCCACTTT.

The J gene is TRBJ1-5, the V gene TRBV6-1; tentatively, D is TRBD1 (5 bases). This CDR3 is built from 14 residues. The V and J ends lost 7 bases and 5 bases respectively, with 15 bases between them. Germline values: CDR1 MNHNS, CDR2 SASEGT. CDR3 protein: CASNDRGFDQPQHF. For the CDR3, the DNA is TGTGCCAGCAATGACAGAGGGTTTGATCAGCCCCAGCATTTT.

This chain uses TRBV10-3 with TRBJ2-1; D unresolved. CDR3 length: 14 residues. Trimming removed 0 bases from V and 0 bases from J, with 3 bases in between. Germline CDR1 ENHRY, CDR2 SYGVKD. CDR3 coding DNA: TGTGCCATCAGTGAGTCGGACTCCTACAATGAGCAGTTCTTC. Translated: CAISESDSYNEQFF.

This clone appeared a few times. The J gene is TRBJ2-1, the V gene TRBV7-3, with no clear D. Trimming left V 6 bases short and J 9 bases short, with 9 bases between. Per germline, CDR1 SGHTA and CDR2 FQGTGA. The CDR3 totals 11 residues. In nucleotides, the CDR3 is TGTGCCAGCAGGGGCTTGGGTGAGCAGTTCTTC. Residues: CASRGLGEQFF.

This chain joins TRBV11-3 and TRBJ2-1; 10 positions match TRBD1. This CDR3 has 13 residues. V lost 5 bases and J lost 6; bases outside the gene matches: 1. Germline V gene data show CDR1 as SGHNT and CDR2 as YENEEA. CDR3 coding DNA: TGTGCCAGCAGCCGGACAGGGGGCAATGAGCAGTTCTTC. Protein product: CASSRTGGNEQFF.

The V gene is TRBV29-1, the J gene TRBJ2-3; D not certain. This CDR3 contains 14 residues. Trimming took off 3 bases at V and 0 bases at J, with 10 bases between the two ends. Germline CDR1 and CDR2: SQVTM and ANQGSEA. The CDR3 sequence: CSVEGRQSTDTQYF. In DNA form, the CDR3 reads TGCAGCGTTGAGGGTCGCCAGAGCACAGATACGCAGTATTTT.

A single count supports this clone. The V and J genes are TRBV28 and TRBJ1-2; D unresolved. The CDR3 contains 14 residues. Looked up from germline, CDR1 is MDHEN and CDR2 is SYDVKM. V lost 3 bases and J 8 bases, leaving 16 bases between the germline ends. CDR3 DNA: TGTGCCAGCAGTTTTCCGCGATCTCCTACCGGCTACACCTTC. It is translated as CASSFPRSPTGYTF.

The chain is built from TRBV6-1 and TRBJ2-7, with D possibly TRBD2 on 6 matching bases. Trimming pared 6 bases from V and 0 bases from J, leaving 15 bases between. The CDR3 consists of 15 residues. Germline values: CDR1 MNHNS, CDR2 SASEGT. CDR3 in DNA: TGTGCCAGCAGGACCGGGAGTAGGAGCTCCTACGAGCAGTACTTC. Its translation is CASRTGSRSSYEQYF.

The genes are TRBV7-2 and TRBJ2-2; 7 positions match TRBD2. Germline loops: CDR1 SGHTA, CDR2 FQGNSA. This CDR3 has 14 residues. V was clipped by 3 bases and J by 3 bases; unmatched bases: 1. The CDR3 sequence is CASSFTSDTGELFF. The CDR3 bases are TGTGCCAGCAGCTTTACTAGCGACACCGGGGAGCTGTTTTTT.

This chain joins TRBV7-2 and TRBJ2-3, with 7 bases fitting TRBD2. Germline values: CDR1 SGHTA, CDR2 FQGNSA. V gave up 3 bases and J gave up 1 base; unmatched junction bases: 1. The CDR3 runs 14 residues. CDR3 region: CASSFAGGTDTQYF. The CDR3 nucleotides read TGTGCCAGCAGCTTTGCGGGGGGCACAGATACGCAGTATTTT.

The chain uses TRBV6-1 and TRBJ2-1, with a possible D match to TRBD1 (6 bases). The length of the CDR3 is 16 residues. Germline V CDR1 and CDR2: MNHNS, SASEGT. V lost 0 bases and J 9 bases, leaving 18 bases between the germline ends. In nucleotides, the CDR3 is TGTGCCAGCAGTGAAGCTAGCAGGGGCCCCAGGGGTGAGCAGTTCTTC. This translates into CASSEASRGPRGEQFF.

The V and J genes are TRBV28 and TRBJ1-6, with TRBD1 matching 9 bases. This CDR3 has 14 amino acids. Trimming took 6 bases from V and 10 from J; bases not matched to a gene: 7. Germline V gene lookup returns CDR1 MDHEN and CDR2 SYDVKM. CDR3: CASSLQGAVSPLHF. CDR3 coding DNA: TGTGCCAGCAGCTTACAGGGGGCTGTGTCACCCCTCCACTTT.

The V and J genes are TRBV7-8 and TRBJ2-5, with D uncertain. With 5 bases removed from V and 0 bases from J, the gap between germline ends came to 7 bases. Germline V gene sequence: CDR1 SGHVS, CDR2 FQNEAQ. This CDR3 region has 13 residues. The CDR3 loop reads CASSGPDQETQYF. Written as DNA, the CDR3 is TGTGCCAGCAGCGGACCGGACCAAGAGACCCAGTACTTC.

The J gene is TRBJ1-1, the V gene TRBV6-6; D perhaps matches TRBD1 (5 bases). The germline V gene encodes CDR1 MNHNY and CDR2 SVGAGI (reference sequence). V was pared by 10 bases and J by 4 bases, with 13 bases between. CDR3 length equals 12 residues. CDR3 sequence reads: CAISPRGTEAFF. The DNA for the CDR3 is TGTGCCATCAGCCCGAGGGGCACTGAAGCTTTCTTT.

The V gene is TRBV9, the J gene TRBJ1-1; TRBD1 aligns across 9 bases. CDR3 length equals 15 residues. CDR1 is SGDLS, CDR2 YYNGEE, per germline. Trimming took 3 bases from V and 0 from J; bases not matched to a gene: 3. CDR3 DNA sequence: TGTGCCAGCAGCGAGGACAGGGGCCTGAACACTGAAGCTTTCTTT. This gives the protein CASSEDRGLNTEAFF.

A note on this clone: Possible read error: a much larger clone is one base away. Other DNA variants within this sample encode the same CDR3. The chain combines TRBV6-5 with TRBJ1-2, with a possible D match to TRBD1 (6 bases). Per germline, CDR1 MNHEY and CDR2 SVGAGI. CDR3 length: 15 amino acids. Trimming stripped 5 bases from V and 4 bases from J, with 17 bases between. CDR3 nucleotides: TGTGCCAGCAGTAACCCGACGGGGGGCAGCTATGGCTACACCTTC. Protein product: CASSNPTGGSYGYTF.

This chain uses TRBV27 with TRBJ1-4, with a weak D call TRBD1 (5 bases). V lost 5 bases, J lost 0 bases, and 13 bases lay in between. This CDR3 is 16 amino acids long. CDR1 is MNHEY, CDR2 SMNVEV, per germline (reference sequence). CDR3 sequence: CASSGGRGATNEKLFF. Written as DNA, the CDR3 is TGTGCCAGCAGTGGGGGGAGGGGCGCAACTAATGAAAAACTGTTTTTT. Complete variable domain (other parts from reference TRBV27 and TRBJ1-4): EAQVTQNPRYLITVTGKKLTVTCSQNMNHEYMSWYRQDPGLGLRQIYYSMNVEVTDKGDVPEGYKVSRKEKRNFPLILESPSPNQTSLYFCASSGGRGATNEKLFFGSGTQLSVL.

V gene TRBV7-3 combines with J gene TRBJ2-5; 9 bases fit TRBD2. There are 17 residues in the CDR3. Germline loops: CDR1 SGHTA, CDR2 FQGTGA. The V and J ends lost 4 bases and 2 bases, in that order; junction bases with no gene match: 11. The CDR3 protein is CASSSQATSGTQETQYF. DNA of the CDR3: TGTGCCAGCAGCTCTCAGGCGACTAGCGGAACGCAAGAGACCCAGTACTTC.